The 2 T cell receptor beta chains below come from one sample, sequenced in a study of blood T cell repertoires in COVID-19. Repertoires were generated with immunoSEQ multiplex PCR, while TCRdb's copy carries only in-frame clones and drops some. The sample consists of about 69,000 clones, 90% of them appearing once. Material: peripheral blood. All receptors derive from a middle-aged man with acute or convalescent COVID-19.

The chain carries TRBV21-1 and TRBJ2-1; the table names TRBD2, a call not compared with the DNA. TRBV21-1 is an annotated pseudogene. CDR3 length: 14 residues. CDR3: CANSGLSSYNEQFF. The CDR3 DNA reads TGTGCCAATAGCGGGCTGAGCTCCTACAATGAGCAGTTCTTC.

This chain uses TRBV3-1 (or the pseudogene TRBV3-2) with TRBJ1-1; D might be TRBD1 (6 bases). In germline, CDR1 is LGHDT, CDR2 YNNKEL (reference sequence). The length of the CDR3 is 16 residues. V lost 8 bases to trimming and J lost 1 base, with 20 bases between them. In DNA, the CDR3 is TGTGCCAGCGAGCAATGGGCCGCAGGGGCGAACACTGAAGCTTTCTTT. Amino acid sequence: CASEQWAAGANTEAFF.